A single sample is the source of the 29 T cell receptor beta chains below, sequenced in a study of T-cell memory formation after mild COVID-19. TCRdb fed the 5' RACE reads into MiXCR, producing one record per CDR3 protein. The table shows roughly 110,000 distinct CDR3 sequences, with about 20% occurring only once. Sequenced: PBMCs or a T cell subset sorted from them (not recorded which). Source of these receptors: a man aged 18-30 years who had mild COVID-19 (a few samples of this study predate the infection). Cell type and time point are not known.

In its sample, this clonotype was seen a few times. The rearrangement uses TRBV9 and TRBJ2-5, with D perhaps given as TRBD1 or TRBD2 (7 bases each). The germline gives CDR1 SGDLS, CDR2 YYNGEE. With 5 bases removed from V and 4 bases from J, the gap between germline ends came to 18 bases. The CDR3 sequence is 15 residues long. This CDR3 reads CASRRSGGAGETQYF. The CDR3 coding sequence is TGTGCCAGCAGGAGATCAGGGGGGGCGGGAGAGACCCAGTACTTC.

Only a few counts were recorded for this clonotype. V usage is TRBV10-3 and J usage is TRBJ2-1; 7 positions agree with TRBD1. The V gene's germline CDR1 is ENHRY and CDR2 SYGVKD. This CDR3 has 16 amino acids. The junction had 9 bases not matched to a gene; V was cut back by 4 bases and J by 3 bases. The CDR3 spells CAISGRPGQNYNEQFF. DNA for the CDR3: TGTGCCATCAGTGGCCGACCGGGACAGAACTACAATGAGCAGTTCTTC.

The chain couples TRBV5-1 to TRBJ2-1; a possible D gene is TRBD1 (5 bases). V was pared by 0 bases and J by 0 bases, with 16 bases between. Germline CDR1 is SGHRS and CDR2 is YFSETQ. The CDR3 is 18 amino acids. The CDR3 sequence is CASSLGRARALSYNEQFF. CDR3 coding DNA: TGCGCCAGCAGCTTGGGTCGCGCCAGGGCACTCTCCTACAATGAGCAGTTCTTC. Together with reference TRBV5-1 and TRBJ2-1, the CDR3 gives the full variable domain: KAGVTQTPRYLIKTRGQQVTLSCSPISGHRSVSWYQQTPGQGLQFLFEYFSETQRNKGNFPGRFSGRQFSNSRSEMNVSTLELGDSALYLCASSLGRARALSYNEQFFGPGTRLTVL.

This clonotype was detected many times. V gene TRBV7-9 combines with J gene TRBJ2-2; 8 nucleotides agree with TRBD2. CDR3 length: 18 amino acids. Looked up from germline, CDR1 is SEHNR and CDR2 is FQNEAQ (reference sequence). With V trimmed by 5 bases and J by 2 bases, 13 bases remained unmatched. The CDR3 reads CASSRIAGRNLNTGELFF. CDR3 nucleotide sequence: TGTGCCAGCAGCCGTATAGCGGGGAGGAATTTAAACACCGGGGAGCTGTTTTTT.

This clonotype came up a few times. This chain uses TRBV3-1 with TRBJ1-2, with D unresolved. Germline CDR1 reads LGHDT; CDR2 reads YNNKEL (reference sequence). V was shortened by 7 bases and J by 4 bases, with 13 bases between the two germline ends. CDR3 length equals 13 residues. The CDR3 DNA reads TGTGCCAGCAACGGAGGCGACCTCTATGGCTACACCTTC. It is translated as CASNGGDLYGYTF.

The chain is built from TRBV20-1 and TRBJ2-7; D gene uncertain. In germline, CDR1 is DFQATT, CDR2 SNEGSKA (reference sequence). Trimming removed 6 bases from V and 7 bases from J, with 19 bases in between. The CDR3 spans 13 residues. The CDR3 bases are TGCAGTGCCGAGAGTAGTTCCATAGGGGAGCAGTACTTC. Protein sequence: CSAESSSIGEQYF.

This clonotype turned up a few times. The chain couples TRBV6-5 to TRBJ2-1; TRBD2 agrees at 15 bases. Germline V gene lookup returns CDR1 MNHEY and CDR2 SVGAGI. CDR3 length: 15 amino acids. V shed 5 bases, J shed 8 bases, and the junction held 4 bases outside the gene matches. In nucleotides, the CDR3 is TGTGCCAGCAGTGGACTAGCGGGGGGGCCGGATGAGCAGTTCTTC. It codes for CASSGLAGGPDEQFF.

This clonotype was seen only a few times. This chain joins TRBV6-2 or TRBV6-3 and TRBJ1-1, with D hard to call. The V gene's germline CDR1 is MNHEY and CDR2 SVGEGT. The CDR3 loop spans 16 amino acids. The ends were cut back, 0 bases at V and 1 base at J, with 12 bases in the middle. Here the CDR3 reads CASSYSPQEKNTEAFF. In nucleotides, the CDR3 is TGTGCCAGCAGTTACTCCCCGCAGGAGAAGAACACTGAAGCTTTCTTT.

The genes are TRBV29-1 and TRBJ1-4, with D maybe TRBD1 (5 bases). Trimming took 6 bases from V and 3 from J, leaving 11 bases between them. Germline CDR1 and CDR2: SQVTM and ANQGSEA. The CDR3 has 13 residues. CDR3 nucleotides: TGCAGCGTACCGGGACGGTCTAATGAAAAACTGTTTTTT. This codes for CSVPGRSNEKLFF.

J is TRBJ2-7 and V is TRBV28; 12 nucleotides line up with TRBD2. V trimming: 4 bases; J trimming: 2 bases; junction bases outside the gene matches: 0. CDR3 length: 14 residues. Looked up from germline, CDR1 is MDHEN and CDR2 is SYDVKM. CDR3 in amino acids: CASSSSGGAYEQYV. The CDR3 coding sequence is TGTGCCAGCAGTTCTAGCGGGGGGGCCTACGAGCAGTACGTC.

This clonotype was recorded a few times. This chain connects TRBV7-3 to TRBJ2-3; 11 bases agree with TRBD2. The CDR3 loop spans 15 amino acids. Germline assignment: CDR1 SGHTA and CDR2 FQGTGA. V was clipped by 2 bases and J by 4 bases; unmatched bases: 2. The CDR3, as DNA: TGTGCCAGCAGCTTAGGTAGCGGGGGGGCAGATACGCAGTATTTT. Its translation is CASSLGSGGADTQYF.

The rearrangement joins TRBV6-6 to TRBJ2-2; D possibly corresponds to TRBD2 (5 bases). V lost 6 bases to trimming and J lost 1 base, with 6 bases between them. The germline gives CDR1 MNHNY, CDR2 SVGAGI (reference sequence). This CDR3 is 13 amino acids long. DNA of the CDR3: TGTGCCAGCAGGGGAGTGAACACCGGGGAGCTGTTTTTT. Protein product: CASRGVNTGELFF.

This clonotype was found a few times. This sequence joins TRBV11-2 and TRBJ2-1, with 10 bases lining up with TRBD2. V shed 2 bases, J shed 7 bases, and the junction held 5 bases outside the gene matches. There are 15 residues in the CDR3. Germline V gene sequence: CDR1 SGHAT, CDR2 FQNNGV. The CDR3 sequence is CASSLSGGAWNEQFF. For the CDR3, the DNA is TGTGCCAGCAGCTTAAGCGGGGGGGCCTGGAATGAGCAGTTCTTC.

Here the CDR3 DNA reads TGTGCCAGCAGTTCCGCGGAGGGTAGTTACGAGCAGTACTTC. It specifies CASSSAEGSYEQYF. The gene calls are TRBV6-2 or TRBV6-3 and TRBJ2-7, with D possibly TRBD2 on 6 matching bases. Looked up from germline, CDR1 is MNHEY and CDR2 is SVGEGT. The CDR3 length is 14 residues. The V end lost 4 bases, the J end lost 4 bases, and 14 bases lay between the germline ends.

The table lists this clonotype with a count of one. The chain is built from TRBV5-1 and TRBJ2-1; 13 bases agree with TRBD2. The CDR3 sequence is 18 residues long. J was trimmed by 5 bases and V by 0 bases; bases with no gene match: 8. Looked up from germline, CDR1 is SGHRS and CDR2 is YFSETQ. CDR3 residues: CASSLGGTSGAVNNEQFF. Written as DNA, the CDR3 is TGCGCCAGCAGCTTGGGAGGGACTAGCGGGGCAGTGAACAATGAGCAGTTCTTC.

This chain links TRBV3-1 with TRBJ1-1, with a possible D match to TRBD1 (6 bases). V shed 0 bases and J shed 1 base, with 12 bases lying between them. Germline loops: CDR1 LGHDT, CDR2 YNNKEL (reference sequence). CDR3 length: 16 amino acids. The CDR3 region is CASSQDRRQANTEAFF. As DNA, the CDR3 is TGTGCCAGCAGCCAAGATCGGAGACAGGCGAACACTGAAGCTTTCTTT. The full variable domain, completed using reference TRBV3-1 and TRBJ1-1, is DTAVSQTPKYLVTQMGNDKSIKCEQNLGHDTMYWYKQDSKKFLKIMFSYNNKELIINETVPNRFSPKSPDKAHLNLHINSLELGDSAVYFCASSQDRRQANTEAFFGQGTRLTVV.

This clonotype was observed a few times. A read error may produce the germline difference seen at one junction end. The genes are TRBV6-5 and TRBJ2-1; D not certain. From germline, CDR1 is MNHEY and CDR2 SVGAGI. This CDR3 region has 11 residues. In DNA, the CDR3 is TGTGCCAGCAGTTACTACGATGAGCAGTTCTTC. It encodes CASSYYDEQFF.

The V and J genes are TRBV6-6 and TRBJ2-1; 9 nucleotides line up with TRBD2. The ends lost 6 bases at V and 7 bases at J; junction bases unmatched: 10. Germline V gene data show CDR1 as MNHNY and CDR2 as SVGAGI (reference sequence). CDR3 length equals 15 residues. CDR3 sequence: CASSPSSGGRNEQFF. In nucleotides, the CDR3 is TGTGCCAGCAGCCCCAGTAGCGGGGGAAGGAATGAGCAGTTCTTC.

Only a few counts were recorded for this clonotype. The chain combines TRBV20-1 with TRBJ2-7; 9 bases match TRBD1. This CDR3 is built from 13 residues. The trim removed 3 bases at V and 6 bases at J, leaving 6 bases unmatched. The germline V gene has CDR1 DFQATT and CDR2 SNEGSKA (reference sequence). CDR3 amino acids: CSASGDRAVEQYV. The CDR3, as DNA: TGCAGTGCTAGTGGGGACAGGGCAGTCGAGCAGTACGTC.

This clonotype was seen a few times. The CDR3, as DNA: TGTGCCAGCAGTCCCGCGGGGGGACAATACAATGAGCAGTTCTTC. Translation: CASSPAGGQYNEQFF. This rearrangement joins TRBV6-4 to TRBJ2-1; 8 nucleotides match TRBD2. After removal of 5 bases from V and 4 bases from J, the junction contained 7 bases not matched to a gene. The CDR3 contains 15 residues. Germline values: CDR1 MRHNA, CDR2 SNTAGT.

This clonotype has more than one count but fewer than ten. The rearrangement links TRBV7-9 to TRBJ2-7; either TRBD1 or TRBD2 may fit D (5 bases each). Trimming cost V 4 bases and J 4 bases, with 14 bases left between them. The germline gives CDR1 SEHNR, CDR2 FQNEAQ (reference sequence). The CDR3 is 14 amino acids. DNA of the CDR3: TGTGCCAGCAGCTCCCCGGGGCAGACATACGAGCAGTACTTC. It codes for CASSSPGQTYEQYF. Supplemented by reference TRBV7-9 and TRBJ2-7, the full variable domain reads DTGVSQNPRHKITKRGQNVTFRCDPISEHNRLYWYRQTLGQGPEFLTYFQNEAQLEKSRLLSDRFSAERPKGSFSTLEIQRTEQGDSAMYLCASSSPGQTYEQYFGPGTRLTVT.

The chain couples TRBV20-1 to TRBJ2-7; no firm D call. CDR3 size: 12 residues. Trimming left V 5 bases short and J 1 base short, with 9 bases between. Germline V CDR1 and CDR2: DFQATT, SNEGSKA (reference sequence). CDR3 sequence reads: CSAPGESYEQYF. CDR3 DNA sequence: TGCAGTGCTCCCGGTGAATCCTACGAGCAGTACTTC.

This clonotype came up a few times. The rearrangement links TRBV28 to TRBJ2-5; TRBD2 matches at 7 bases. The CDR3 is 16 amino acids. V lost 6 bases and J lost 5; bases outside the gene matches: 15. In germline, CDR1 is MDHEN, CDR2 SYDVKM. CDR3 residues: CASSPIAIREVETQYF. The DNA for the CDR3 is TGTGCCAGCAGCCCCATCGCTATTCGGGAGGTGGAGACCCAGTACTTC.

This clonotype came up a few times. The genes are TRBV27 and TRBJ2-3; D gene unclear. Germline V gene lookup returns CDR1 MNHEY and CDR2 SMNVEV (reference sequence). The CDR3 runs 15 residues. V lost 6 bases, J lost 6 bases, and 19 bases lay in between. This chain's CDR3 is CASSLYVTSGDTQYF. The CDR3 DNA reads as TGTGCCAGCAGCCTATATGTCACATCAGGTGATACGCAGTATTTT.

This clonotype was counted ten times or more. The chain links TRBV4-1 to TRBJ2-5; the D gene is possibly TRBD2 (5 bases). Germline V gene data show CDR1 as MGHRA and CDR2 as YSYEKL. This CDR3 has 14 residues. With 0 bases removed from V and 5 bases from J, the gap between germline ends came to 10 bases. CDR3 loop: CASSQEGGWETQYF. The CDR3 DNA sequence: TGCGCCAGCAGCCAAGAAGGAGGATGGGAGACCCAGTACTTC.

In DNA, the CDR3 is TGCGCCAGCAGCCTCGGGAGGGCAGGTAATGAGCAGTTCTTC. Its protein product is CASSLGRAGNEQFF. The V and J genes are TRBV5-1 and TRBJ2-1, with 8 positions matching TRBD2. Germline V lookup: CDR1 SGHRS, CDR2 YFSETQ. Losses at the gene ends were 4 bases for V and 7 bases for J; bases not matched to a gene: 7. The CDR3 has 14 residues.

This clonotype has only a few counts. The chain links TRBV7-9 to TRBJ1-1; 10 nucleotides match TRBD1. The trim removed 6 bases at V and 10 bases at J, leaving 14 bases unmatched. The CDR3 is 15 amino acids. Germline V gives CDR1 SEHNR, CDR2 FQNEAQ (reference sequence). The CDR3 loop is CASRPPGQGIGGAFF. The DNA for the CDR3 is TGTGCCAGCAGACCTCCGGGACAGGGGATTGGGGGAGCTTTCTTT. The full variable domain, in which reference TRBV7-9 and TRBJ1-1 provide the parts outside the CDR3, is DTGVSQNPRHKITKRGQNVTFRCDPISEHNRLYWYRQTLGQGPEFLTYFQNEAQLEKSRLLSDRFSAERPKGSFSTLEIQRTEQGDSAMYLCASRPPGQGIGGAFFGQGTRLTVV.

This clonotype came up a few times. The chain combines TRBV27 with TRBJ1-2; D is perhaps TRBD1 (5 bases). The CDR3 covers 17 residues. Trimming removed 8 bases at V and 0 bases at J, with 22 bases between. Germline V CDR1 and CDR2: MNHEY, SMNVEV (reference sequence). The DNA of the CDR3 is TGTGCCAGCGGCACAGTCAGGGCGCCGCGGGCTAACTATGGCTACACCTTC. Protein: CASGTVRAPRANYGYTF.

CDR3 residues: CASSPRDRAHNEQFF. CDR3 sequence (DNA): TGTGCCAGCTCACCCAGGGACAGGGCACACAATGAGCAGTTCTTC. The chain joins TRBV18 to TRBJ2-1, with TRBD1 identical over 9 bases. V trimming: 3 bases; J trimming: 5 bases; junction bases outside the gene matches: 5. This CDR3 is built from 15 residues. Germline CDR1 and CDR2: KGHSH and LQKENI.